This T cell receptor (beta chain) is drawn from a study of blood T cell repertoires in COVID-19. Original analysis: Researchers report that nucleated cell counts were estimated from reference gene primer amplification. TCRdb's copy holds only in-frame clones and misses some; the assay was immunoSEQ multiplex PCR. The V and J calls and the clone size are those of that table, but D and trimming were determined from the DNA. The sample includes around 7,700 clones, 70% to 90% of them seen just once. Germline assignment: CDR1 SQVTM and CDR2 ANQGSEA. This CDR3 is built from 15 residues. With 4 bases clipped from V and 5 bases from J, the junction kept 7 bases outside the gene matches.

Input material: peripheral blood. The sequence was collected from a woman aged 45-65 years with active or convalescent COVID-19. This rearrangement joins TRBV29-1 to TRBJ2-2; 10 nucleotides match TRBD2. CDR3 in amino acids: CSVAISSGGTGELFF. CDR3 coding DNA: TGCAGCGTTGCCATCTCTAGCGGGGGAACCGGGGAGCTGTTTTTT.